These 8 T cell receptor beta chains originate from one sample sequenced in a study of regulatory T cells in long-lasting Graves disease. Relying on iRepertoire HTBI primers and Arm-PCR of CDR3 regions, the team built TCR beta libraries. From the multiplex PCR reads, TCRdb called clonotypes with MiXCR, one entry per CDR3 protein. The sample carries about 660,000 distinct CDR3 sequences, approximately 31% recorded once. Time point in this sample: persistent/refractory GD, antithyroid drugs over 5 years with positive TRAb. The TCR library was made from RNA that had been extracted from PBMCs in TRIzol. Sample: peripheral blood mononuclear cells (PBMCs), taken when the disease was refractory, from a patient treated with antithyroid drugs. The receptor set was obtained from a female donor with Graves disease.

This clonotype has more than one count but fewer than ten. The V call is TRBV20-1, the J call TRBJ1-5, with unresolved D. CDR1 DFQATT and CDR2 SNEGSKA come from the germline V gene (reference sequence). V was cut by 2 bases and J by 0 bases, with 8 bases left in between. The CDR3 runs to 14 residues. CDR3: CSARRPISNQPQHF. As DNA, the CDR3 is TGCAGTGCTAGAAGACCCATTAGCAATCAGCCCCAGCATTTT.

The chain uses TRBV20-1 and TRBJ1-1; maybe TRBD1 (6 bases). Germline CDR1 and CDR2: DFQATT and SNEGSKA (reference sequence). CDR3 length: 15 residues. Trimming pared 3 bases from V and 3 bases from J, leaving 17 bases between. CDR3 in DNA: TGCAGTGCTAGGATCCCCTGGGGACATGACACTGAAGCTTTCTTT. This sequence encodes CSARIPWGHDTEAFF.

This clonotype occurred many times. The chain employs TRBV20-1 and TRBJ1-1, with D perhaps TRBD1 (5 bases). The CDR3 has 13 residues. Germline V lookup: CDR1 DFQATT, CDR2 SNEGSKA (reference sequence). With 6 bases removed from V and 1 base from J, the gap between germline ends came to 12 bases. CDR3 coding DNA: TGCAGTGCACGGACGGGACGGAACACTGAAGCTTTCTTT. Protein: CSARTGRNTEAFF.

Concerning this clonotype: A much larger clone sits a single nucleotide away, making a read error possible. The chain is built from TRBV12-3 or TRBV12-4 and TRBJ1-6; perhaps TRBD1 as D (5 bases). This CDR3 is built from 13 residues. The DNA of the CDR3 is TGTGCCGGCAGTTTAAAGACAGCCTCACCCCTCCACTTT. This sequence encodes CAGSLKTASPLHF.

This clonotype was found many times. The chain uses TRBV12-3 or TRBV12-4 and TRBJ1-5, with D hard to call. This CDR3 is 12 amino acids long. V was shortened by 5 bases and J by 5 bases, with 7 bases between the two germline ends. CDR3 sequence reads: CASSPPHQPQHF. DNA of the CDR3: TGTGCCAGCAGTCCCCCGCATCAGCCCCAGCATTTT.

The CDR3 reads CASVRDRGLSEAFF. The CDR3 DNA reads TGTGCCAGCGTCCGGGACAGGGGGCTATCTGAAGCTTTCTTT. The V call is TRBV6-1, the J call TRBJ1-1, with TRBD1 matching over 12 bases. The V segment lost 8 bases and the J segment 6 bases; nucleotides outside the gene matches: 7. Germline CDR1 and CDR2: MNHNS and SASEGT. The CDR3 is 14 amino acids.

The V gene is TRBV28, the J gene TRBJ1-5, with D possibly being TRBD1 (6 bases). Trimming took off 5 bases at V and 6 bases at J, with 14 bases between the two ends. The CDR3 extends over 14 amino acids. The germline V gene has CDR1 MDHEN and CDR2 SYDVKM. CDR3 protein: CASSELRGGQPQHF. CDR3 DNA sequence: TGTGCCAGCAGTGAACTCAGGGGCGGTCAGCCCCAGCATTTT. The full variable domain, rest sourced from reference TRBV28 and TRBJ1-5, is DVKVTQSSRYLVKRTGEKVFLECVQDMDHENMFWYRQDPGLGLRLIYFSYDVKMKEKGDIPEGYSVSREKKERFSLILESASTNQTSMYLCASSELRGGQPQHFGDGTRLSIL.

The chain uses TRBV20-1 and TRBJ1-2; maybe TRBD1 (6 bases). The length of the CDR3 is 14 residues. The germline V gene has CDR1 DFQATT and CDR2 SNEGSKA (reference sequence). As DNA, the CDR3 is TGCAGCGCGAAGATAGGGGGACGTAACTATGGCTACACCTTC. Its protein is CSAKIGGRNYGYTF.